What follows describes a single TCR beta chain. Its antigen remains unidentified. Both 60 Vbeta primers and 13 Jbeta primers went into the PCR. Assay used: immunoSEQ multiplex PCR; TCRdb lists only in-frame clones, some missing. Among about 150,000 clones listed, around three quarters were seen once. CDR1 SGHDT and CDR2 YYEEEE come from the germline V gene. The CDR3 contains 16 residues. V trimming: 0 bases; J trimming: 4 bases; junction bases outside the gene matches: 6. The data derive from a study of cytomegalovirus exposure and HLA in healthy donors. Overall study findings and caveats: The CMV antigen specificity of a few CMV-associated chains was confirmed through in vitro analysis.

Specimen: PBMCs. V usage is TRBV5-6 and J usage is TRBJ2-1; 8 positions agree with TRBD2. This clonotype was obtained from a man in his forties in good health and CMV-seropositive. CDR3 DNA sequence: TGTGCCAGCAGCTTGGAGCCCGCGGGGGGTTACAATGAGCAGTTCTTC. This translates into CASSLEPAGGYNEQFF.